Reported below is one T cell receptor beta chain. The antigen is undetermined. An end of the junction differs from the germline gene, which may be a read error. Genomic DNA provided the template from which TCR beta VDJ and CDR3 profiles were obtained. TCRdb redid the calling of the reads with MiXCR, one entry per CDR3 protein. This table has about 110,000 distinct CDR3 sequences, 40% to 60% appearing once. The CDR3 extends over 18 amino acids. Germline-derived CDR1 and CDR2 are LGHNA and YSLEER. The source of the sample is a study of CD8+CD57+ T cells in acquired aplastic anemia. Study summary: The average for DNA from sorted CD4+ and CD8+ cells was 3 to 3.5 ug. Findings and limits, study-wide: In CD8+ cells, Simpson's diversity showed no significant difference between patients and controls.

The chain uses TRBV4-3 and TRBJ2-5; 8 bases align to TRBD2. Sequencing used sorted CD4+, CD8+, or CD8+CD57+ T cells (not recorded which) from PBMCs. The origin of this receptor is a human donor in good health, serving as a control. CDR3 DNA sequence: TGCGTCAGCAGCCAAGATTCCCAGGTAGCGGGGCTCCAAGAGACCCAGTACTTC. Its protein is CVSSQDSQVAGLQETQYF.